This T cell receptor beta chain comes out of a study of T cells after yellow fever vaccination. Study at large: Fractions low in cell number were prepared with SMART-Seq v4 Ultra Low Input.

TCRdb called the 5' RACE reads again in MiXCR, with one record for every CDR3 protein. The table lists about 400,000 distinct CDR3 sequences, over 5% of them singletons. With 3 bases removed from V and 0 bases from J, the gap between germline ends came to 9 bases. The CDR3 consists of 14 residues. The germline gives CDR1 SGHRS, CDR2 YFSETQ. Study outcomes and limitations: A large majority of primary-vaccination clones showed up again after the booster (roughly 96% CD4, around 90% CD8). Weaker overall was a secondary response that nonetheless peaked faster, on day 5 versus 15.

This clonotype occurred a few times. Its matching antigen is unknown. The chain is built from TRBV5-1 and TRBJ2-5, with D perhaps assigned TRBD1 or TRBD2 (5 bases each). The sample was PBMCs, taken 5 days after the yellow fever booster vaccination. The TCR comes from a man aged 25 to 40 who received the YFV17D yellow fever vaccine. The CDR3 DNA reads TGCGCCAGCAGCTCCGGGGCCAACCAAGAGACCCAGTACTTC. It encodes CASSSGANQETQYF.